Listed below are T cell receptor beta chains from one sample, sequenced in a study of blood T cell repertoires in COVID-19. The data were produced by immunoSEQ multiplex PCR, yet TCRdb's version contains in-frame clones alone and is incomplete. This repertoire shows about 110,000 clones, roughly 82% found once; its top ten account for 6.5% to 10%. What was sequenced was peripheral blood. These receptors were taken from an elderly woman with active or convalescent COVID-19. Each CDR3 is given with its conserved first and last residue. Each record gives: clone size, V gene, J gene, D gene, CDR3 DNA, CDR3 protein. The D gene is left open where the match is weak. Expanded clones get a size class; other rows say once, few or many, or leave the size out.

many	TRBV19	TRBJ1-5	TRBD1	TGTGCCAGCGCCGGGACAGGGAGGCAGCCCCAGCATTTT	CASAGTGRQPQHF
-	TRBV7-9	TRBJ2-1	TRBD2	TGTGCCAGCAGCTTAGGGGTAGGAGCGGGAGGCCGTTACAATGAGCAGTTCTTC	CASSLGVGAGGRYNEQFF
-	TRBV5-1	TRBJ1-2	-	TGCGCCAGCAGCTTTGGTTCCGGGGATGGCTACACCTTC	CASSFGSGDGYTF
once	TRBV7-2	TRBJ1-6	TRBD1	TGTGCCAGCAGCAGGACAGGGTCACGAAATTCACCCCTCCACTTT	CASSRTGSRNSPLHF
-	TRBV14	TRBJ2-3	TRBD1	TGTGCCAGCAGCCAAGAGGTTCGGACAGGGGTCACAGATACGCAGTATTTT	CASSQEVRTGVTDTQYF
once	TRBV12-5	TRBJ2-1	-	TGTGCTAGTGGTTTGGTACCGGGTCTCAATGAGCAGTTCTTC	CASGLVPGLNEQFF
-	TRBV28	TRBJ2-3	TRBD2	TGTGCCAGCAGTTCCGGGACTAGCGGGAGACCCATCACAGATACGCAGTATTTT	CASSSGTSGRPITDTQYF
-	TRBV28	TRBJ2-3	TRBD1	TGTGCCAGCAGTTTGGACACGACAGGGGGTGGGTATTTT	CASSLDTTGGGYF
-	TRBV3-1/TRBV3-2	TRBJ2-3	TRBD2	TGTGCCAGCAGCCCTAGCGGGAGGAACACAGATACGCAGTATTTT	CASSPSGRNTDTQYF
-	TRBV3-1/TRBV3-2	TRBJ1-4	-	TGTGCCAGCAGCCAAGATCCAGGGTCATCTGGAAAACTGTTTTTT	CASSQDPGSSGKLFF
-	TRBV6-5	TRBJ2-7	TRBD1	TGTGCCAGCAGTTACGCGACCGGGACAGGGGGTCGCGAGCAGTACTTC	CASSYATGTGGREQYF
-	TRBV7-9	TRBJ1-1	TRBD1	TGTGCCAGCAGCCTGGGACAGGGAGACTACACTGAAGCTTTCTTT	CASSLGQGDYTEAFF
once	TRBV2	TRBJ2-3	TRBD2	TGTGCCAGCAGTCCTTATAGCGGGAGGGCGACAGATACGCAGTATTTT	CASSPYSGRATDTQYF
-	TRBV5-1	TRBJ1-3	-	TGCGCCAGCAGCTTGGGATGGGGAGACTCTGGAAACACCATATATTTT	CASSLGWGDSGNTIYF
-	TRBV28	TRBJ2-1	-	TGTGCCAGCATGGAGACCACCCCCAATGAGCAGTTCTTC	CASMETTPNEQFF
-	TRBV7-2	TRBJ1-2	-	TGTGCCAGCAGCTTAGGTGGCGGGCCGAACTATGGCTACACCTTC	CASSLGGGPNYGYTF
-	TRBV7-8	TRBJ2-5	TRBD1	TGTGCCAGCAGCTTAGGAACAGGGGGAGAGACCCAGTACTTC	CASSLGTGGETQYF
-	TRBV28	TRBJ2-7	TRBD1	TGTGCCAGCAGTTACCAAACCGGGACAGTAGCCTCCTACGAGCAGTACTTC	CASSYQTGTVASYEQYF
-	TRBV18	TRBJ2-2	-	TGTGCCAGCGTCGGGAGCCGCGCCGGGGAGCTGTTTTTT	CASVGSRAGELFF
-	TRBV5-1	TRBJ2-5	-	TGCGCCAGCAGCTATTCCTCGGGGGAGCAGACCCAGTACTTC	CASSYSSGEQTQYF
once	TRBV11-2	TRBJ1-3	-	TGTGCCAGCAGCTTAGCCCTTGGGGGGTCGTTAAGACGGAACACCATATATTTT	CASSLALGGSLRRNTIYF
-	TRBV11-3	TRBJ2-5	TRBD2	TGTGCCAGCAGCTTAGTAGCGGGAGAGACCCAGTACTTC	CASSLVAGETQYF
-	TRBV19	TRBJ1-5	-	TGTGCCAGTAGTGTCGCCGGGACAAAAAGGACTCGAAGCAATCAGCCCCAGCATTTT	CASSVAGTKRTRSNQPQHF
-	TRBV19	TRBJ2-1	TRBD2	TGTGCCAGTACAAAAATGGGTTTGAGGGAGGGTTCCTACAATGAGCAGTTCTTC	CASTKMGLREGSYNEQFF
-	TRBV7-8	TRBJ2-6	-	TGTGCCAGCAGCTCCTTTACAGGGATGGGGGCCAACGTCCTGACTTTC	CASSSFTGMGANVLTF
-	TRBV12-3/TRBV12-4	TRBJ1-4	TRBD1	TGTGCCAGGGACAGGGGGAAAGAAAAACTGTTTTTT	CARDRGKEKLFF
-	TRBV6-5	TRBJ1-3	-	TGTGCCAGCCGGGGTGAACTGAACACCATATATTTT	CASRGELNTIYF
-	TRBV2	TRBJ2-7	-	TGTGCCAGCAGTAGGGGATCGAGGCCTCAAGACTTCTACGAGCAGTACTTC	CASSRGSRPQDFYEQYF
-	TRBV28	TRBJ2-5	TRBD1	TGTGCCAGCAGTTCACGACAGGGGTTGGAGACCCAGTACTTC	CASSSRQGLETQYF
-	TRBV2	TRBJ1-2	TRBD1	TGTGCCAGCAGCGAGGGACAGCCCCTTAACTATGGCTACACCTTC	CASSEGQPLNYGYTF
-	TRBV11-3	TRBJ1-6	-	TGTGCCAGCAGCTTGGAGGGCAATTCACCCCTCCACTTT	CASSLEGNSPLHF
-	TRBV9	TRBJ2-1	-	TGTGCCAGCAGCGTAGATAGCGGAGGCAATGAGCAGTTCTTC	CASSVDSGGNEQFF
-	TRBV18	TRBJ1-1	-	TGTGCCAGCTCACCCCTCGAGGGCTCGCGGACTGAAGCTTTCTTT	CASSPLEGSRTEAFF
-	TRBV27	TRBJ2-1	-	TGTGCCAGCAGTTTAAGAGGGCGGGACTACAATGAGCAGTTCTTC	CASSLRGRDYNEQFF
-	TRBV7-9	TRBJ1-5	-	TGTGCCAGCAGCTTCGGGACTGCCGTTCAGCCCCAGCATTTT	CASSFGTAVQPQHF
-	TRBV3-1/TRBV3-2	TRBJ1-2	-	TGTGCCAGCAGCCAAGATAACGGGTGGTCTGGCTACACCTTC	CASSQDNGWSGYTF
-	TRBV7-9	TRBJ2-7	TRBD1	TGTGCCAGCAGCTCGGACAGGGAACAATCCTACGAGCAGTACTTC	CASSSDREQSYEQYF
-	TRBV2	TRBJ2-3	TRBD2	TGTGCCAGCAGATTTGGCGGGAGGACAAAAGATACGCAGTATTTT	CASRFGGRTKDTQYF
-	TRBV9	TRBJ2-5	TRBD2	TGTGCCAGCAGCCGGGGACTAGCTTTGGAGACCCAGTACTTC	CASSRGLALETQYF
-	TRBV5-1	TRBJ2-5	TRBD1	TGCGCCAGCAGCACCGGACAGGCTGAGGAGACCCAGTACTTC	CASSTGQAEETQYF
-	TRBV19	TRBJ2-7	-	TGTGCCAGTAGTATAGAATTCGCAGGCGAGCAGTACTTC	CASSIEFAGEQYF
-	TRBV2	TRBJ2-3	TRBD2	TGTGCCAGGGGGGAACTAGCGGGACTAGGAGATACGCAGTATTTT	CARGELAGLGDTQYF
-	TRBV6-5	TRBJ2-2	-	TGTGCCAGCAGTTCCGCGGGTGCGAACACCGGGGAGCTGTTTTTT	CASSSAGANTGELFF
-	TRBV6-5	TRBJ2-7	TRBD1	TGTGCCAGCAGAGCAGGGGGTGAGCAGTACTTC	CASRAGGEQYF
-	TRBV30	TRBJ2-7	TRBD2	TGTGCCTGGGTAGCTAGCGGGAGCGGGGAGCAGTACTTC	CAWVASGSGEQYF
-	TRBV28	TRBJ1-4	TRBD1	TGTGCCAGCAGTGAACCGACAGGGGGTGAAAAACTGTTTTTT	CASSEPTGGEKLFF
-	TRBV5-1	TRBJ2-5	TRBD1	TGCGCCAGCAGCTGGGACAGCTCACTTGAAGAGACCCAGTACTTC	CASSWDSSLEETQYF
-	TRBV14	TRBJ1-2	TRBD1	TGTGCCAGCAGGGGCCCTGGACAGGGCTATGGCTACACCTTC	CASRGPGQGYGYTF
-	TRBV6-4	TRBJ2-7	TRBD1	TGTGCCAGCAGTGAGCGACCCGAGGACAGGGCCTCCTACGAGCAGTACTTC	CASSERPEDRASYEQYF
-	TRBV5-4	TRBJ1-1	-	TGTGCCAGTGGGCCCCCGGATCGGAACACTGAAGCTTTCTTT	CASGPPDRNTEAFF
-	TRBV30	TRBJ1-1	-	TGTGCCTGGAGTATGGGCTCTGGAGCTTTCTTT	CAWSMGSGAFF
-	TRBV5-6	TRBJ1-1	-	TGTGCCAGCAGCTTGAACAGTTGGGGCCTGAACACTGAAGCTTTCTTT	CASSLNSWGLNTEAFF
-	TRBV19	TRBJ2-5	-	TGTGCCAGTAGTAGAGGCCGACTAGGACGGGAGACCCAGTACTTC	CASSRGRLGRETQYF
-	TRBV1	TRBJ1-1	-	TGCACCAGCAGCCTCTCCACAGGGATAGGCACTGAAGCTTTCTTT	CTSSLSTGIGTEAFF
-	TRBV28	TRBJ1-1	TRBD1	TGTGCCAGCAGCTCGGGACAGTCGAACACTGAAGCTTTCTTT	CASSSGQSNTEAFF
-	TRBV18	TRBJ1-5	-	TGTGCCAGCTCACCAGGGTACAGTCAGCCCCAGCATTTT	CASSPGYSQPQHF
few	TRBV6-1	TRBJ2-2	TRBD1	TGTGCCAGCAGTGAAACAGGGGGAAGGCGGGAGCTGTTTTTT	CASSETGGRRELFF
once	TRBV6-6	TRBJ1-4	TRBD1	TGTGCCAGCAGCGGACAGGGCGGAAAACTGTTTTTT	CASSGQGGKLFF